The T cell receptor beta chain under discussion was sequenced for a study of identifying expanded T cells in peripheral blood. Study-level findings and limits: Clone count variance between roughly 2-week samples rose with total template count. Over around two and four weeks, about 15 and 19 clones changed, versus approximately 1.2 between replicates.

CDR3 length: 15 residues. V was clipped by 4 bases and J by 5 bases, with 15 bases between them. The V gene's germline CDR1 is SGHAT and CDR2 FQDESV (reference sequence). As to this clone: Its target is unknown.

Measured with immunoSEQ multiplex PCR; TCRdb has only the in-frame clones, and not every one. The sample gives approximately 120,000 clones, around four fifths of which show up once; 2.5% to 3.5% is in the top ten. Healthy donors had no documented immune events, such as infections, while sampled. The receptor's source is a person aged 18-70 years in good health. The V and J genes are TRBV11-1 and TRBJ2-1, with a possible D match to TRBD2 (6 bases). Input material: blood. The CDR3 reads CASSSRGGPNNEQFF. The CDR3 DNA follows: TGTGCCAGCAGCTCCCGAGGAGGGCCAAACAATGAGCAGTTCTTC.